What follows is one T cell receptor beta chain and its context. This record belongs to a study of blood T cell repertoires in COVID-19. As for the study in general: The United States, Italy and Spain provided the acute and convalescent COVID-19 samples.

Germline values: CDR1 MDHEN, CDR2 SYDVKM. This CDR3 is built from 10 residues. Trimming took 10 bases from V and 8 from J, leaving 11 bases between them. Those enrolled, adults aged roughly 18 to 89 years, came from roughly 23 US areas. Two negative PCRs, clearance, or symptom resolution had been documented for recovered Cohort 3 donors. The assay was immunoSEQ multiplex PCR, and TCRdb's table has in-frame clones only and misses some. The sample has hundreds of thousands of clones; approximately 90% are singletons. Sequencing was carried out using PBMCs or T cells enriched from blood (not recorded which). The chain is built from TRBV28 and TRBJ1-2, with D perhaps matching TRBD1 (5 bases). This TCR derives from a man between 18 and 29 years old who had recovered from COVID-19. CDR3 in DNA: TGTGCCAACCCCCAGGGAGGCTACACCTTC. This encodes CANPQGGYTF.